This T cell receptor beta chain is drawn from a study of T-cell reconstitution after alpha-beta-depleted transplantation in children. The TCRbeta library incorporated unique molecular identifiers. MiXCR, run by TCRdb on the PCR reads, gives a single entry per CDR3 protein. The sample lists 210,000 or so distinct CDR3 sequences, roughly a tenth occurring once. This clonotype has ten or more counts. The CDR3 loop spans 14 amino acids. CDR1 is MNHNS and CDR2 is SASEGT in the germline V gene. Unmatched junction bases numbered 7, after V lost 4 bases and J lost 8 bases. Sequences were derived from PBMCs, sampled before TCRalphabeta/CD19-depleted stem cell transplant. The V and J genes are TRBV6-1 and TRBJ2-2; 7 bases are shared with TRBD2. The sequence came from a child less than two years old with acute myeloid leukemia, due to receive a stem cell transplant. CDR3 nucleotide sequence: TGTGCCAGCAGTGGACTAGCTCCCGGGGGGGAGCTGTTTTTT. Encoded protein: CASSGLAPGGELFF.